This TCR beta chain was sequenced during a study of cytomegalovirus exposure and HLA in healthy donors (dated by TCRdb to 2015 to 2018). For the wider study: An earlier analysis of roughly 570 of the donors reported 276 Gb of sequence data and 95 million to 140 million unique TCR beta sequences obtained from some 170 million T cells. Donor age, sex, ethnicity and CMV serostatus were compiled alongside the repertoire data. To decide whether each TCR beta V gene segment behaved as functional or pseudogenic, an earlier analysis of 587 of the donors relied on high-throughput TCR beta sequencing. Along with the approximately 700-subject first cohort, a separate validation cohort of 120 different subjects was used. Of the 350 to 400 genotyped donors, over 65% fell in the genetic ancestry cluster associated with self-reported Caucasian donors. HLA typing included class I and class II loci at four-digit resolution. In the later analysis, no new phenotypic data were used to find candidate immune exposures; instead, reliance was placed on TCR beta sequences and their occurrence across donors. The study aimed to test whether cataloging public T cell receptors could reveal signatures of past pathogen exposure. A later genetic analysis took genome-wide SNP genotypes for about 60% of the roughly 670 donors and used that subset as a discovery cohort. All discovery cohort repertoires had been generated using a single sequencing platform. The study combined high-throughput TCR immunosequencing, statistical association of individual TCRs with disease status, and machine learning to predict cytomegalovirus infection status. Among almost 400 genotyped donors of the cohort, an average of roughly 240,000 unique TCR beta nucleotide sequences were sequenced per donor, around 20% of them non-productive. A later analysis re-examined previously published TCR beta repertoires from 610 or so donors and added high-resolution HLA genotyping to investigate patterns of TCR occurrence. The study profiled the T cell repertoires of some 610 subjects by immunosequencing and related them to cytomegalovirus serostatus. Approximately 310 gigabases of sequencing data and 80 million or so unique TCR sequences were included in an early release covering around 600 HLA-typed donors. Because of strong linkage in the cohort, four or five DR-DQ haplotypes were treated as single units for association and clustering. Typing coverage differed by locus: A, B, C, DRB1 and DQB1 were typed in about 629-640 donors, DQA1 in approximately 520, DPA1 in some 570, and DPB1 in roughly 470.

This clone was recorded once. The clone's antigen remains unknown. No base qualities exist here, and no much larger clone lies one base off it. The cohort was made up of under 800 healthy bone marrow donors. Cohort members were all nominally healthy when sampled, although unrecorded immune exposures were likely present. The donor was CMV seronegative and was included in the group of several hundred seronegative cohort members. A peripheral blood sample was collected from each donor, and TCR beta sequencing was performed on peripheral blood mononuclear cells. Genomic DNA was extracted from the blood cell samples with the Qiagen DNeasy Blood Extraction Kit. Study-wide findings and limitations: V-gene and J-gene trimming of TCR beta chains was associated with a missense DCLRE1C variant in a later genetic analysis, and the association was replicated in an independent cohort. In vitro tests confirmed that three of the cytomegalovirus-associated TCR beta chains recognize cytomegalovirus antigens. In this cohort, only TCR beta chains were sequenced, and detectable features were limited by the absence of alpha or paired-chain data. Most CMV-associated TCR beta chains appeared to be HLA-restricted in a later analysis, and the HLA associations seemed to be driven largely by CMV exposure. CMV serostatus was the only immune exposure information available for the cohort. In an earlier analysis of approximately 590 of the donors, most TCR beta V segments appeared in productive rearrangements about 90% or about 30% of the time, broadly matching IMGT annotations. When HLA alleles, especially DR and DQ, strongly co-occurred, attributing TCR associations to individual alleles was difficult. Because some donors lacked HLA typing at each locus, the association tests relied only on the typed subset. The authors suggested that the approach could potentially be generalized to other disease states and immunological phenotypes. Because counts were too low, around 17 rarely observed V segments, including chromosome 9 orphons, were left out of the earlier analysis of a few hundred of the donors. A cluster of highly shared sequence variants was judged likely to represent a technical artifact of the sequencing pipeline. At a false discovery rate of 0.05, a later analysis linked roughly 17,000 TCR beta sequences to specific HLA alleles. The 87-base-pair reads could not distinguish some IMGT-functional V segments, including TRBV6-2 and TRBV6-3, so those segments were excluded. In a later analysis, TCR association rates were found to vary across HLA loci, with the most associated TCRs seen for DRB1 alleles and the fewest for HLA-C alleles. According to a later genetic analysis, donors in an Asian-associated ancestry cluster had fewer N-insertions in productive TCRs than the approximately 610-donor mean. While some public TCRs were present in many individuals, most TCR sequences turned up only very rarely across donors. In a later analysis, HLA-associated TCR beta chains were found to be more clonally expanded and to have lower generation probabilities than equally common non-associated chains. Cytomegalovirus status was reported to be diagnosed by the classifier with high specificity and sensitivity in both the original and validation cohorts. The presence/absence analyses assumed that sequencing depth was roughly uniform across donors, and that assumption may not be true. A further reported finding was that TCR beta sequences accurately predicted the HLA-A and HLA-B alleles for most subjects in the first cohort. A later analysis reported that several top co-occurrence clusters appeared linked to parvovirus B19, influenza, CMV and Epstein-Barr virus. The study gave a list of 150 to 200 TCR beta chains associated with cytomegalovirus. Linkage disequilibrium might explain the correlated functional status among segregating V segments, but an unknown experimental factor could not be ruled out.

Libraries came from the immunoSEQ multiplex PCR assay. For the multiplex PCR, a mixture combining 60 forward primers for TCR Vbeta segments and 13 reverse primers for TCR Jbeta segments was used. The CDR3 region of rearranged TCR beta genes was amplified from genomic DNA with a multiplex PCR assay. The amplified TCR beta libraries were sequenced on the Illumina HiSeq System as 87-base-pair reads. In the original analysis: Across the roughly 700 repertoires, a later analysis counted 78 million or so unique TCR beta chains, 9.5 million to 12 million of which were shared by at least two donors. Raw reads were error-corrected and collapsed into unique sequences by a nearest-neighbor algorithm in which closely related sequences were merged to remove PCR and sequencing errors. To assign V, D and J gene segments, CDR3 sequences were aligned to IMGT reference sequences. For a sequence to be retained, a match of at least six nucleotides was required to both a V gene segment and a J gene segment. Rearrangements were called productive when the CDR3 lacked stop codons and stayed in frame with V and J; all others were non-productive. Following IMGT convention, CDR3 was defined as the stretch from the second conserved V-encoded cysteine to the conserved J-encoded phenylalanine. The earlier analysis of about 610 of the donors excluded any sequence lacking an unambiguous match to a single V gene segment. An earlier analysis of a few hundred of the donors classified V segments as functional when productive rearrangements were above 56.7% and as segregating when the standard deviation between donors was above 5%. A statistical classification framework was built to diagnose cytomegalovirus status from the catalog of TCR beta chain sequences. In a later analysis, V and J genes were assigned by comparing TCR nucleotide sequences against IMGT/GENE-DB human TR gene sequences. The TCRdist pipeline was used in a later analysis to assign CDR3 sequences and most-parsimonious VDJ recombination scenarios. In a later analysis, each TCR beta chain was defined by its CDR3 amino acid sequence together with its V-gene family, and reads lacking a unique V-gene family were excluded. A later analysis removed 500 to 600 highly shared, low-generation-probability nucleotide sequences to deal with suspected cross-contamination and a sequencing artifact. A later analysis calculated a clonal expansion index for each public chain from normalized within-repertoire ranks of inferred template counts. In a later analysis, generation probabilities were computed using a VDJ recombination model fitted to out-of-frame rearrangements, and the results were checked against IGoR. In a later analysis, TCR-TCR, TCR-HLA and TCR-CMV co-occurrence was scored with hypergeometric tests, and a repertoire-size bias correction was applied to TCR pairs. A later analysis estimated false discovery rates by permuting HLA or CMV assignments 20 times. In a later analysis, co-occurring TCRs were grouped with DBSCAN, and TCRdist sequence similarity was added when clustering was performed within HLA-allele-positive subsets. Repertoires with fewer than 30,000 or more than 120,000 public chains, plus five repertoires with anomalous nucleotide sharing, were excluded from co-occurrence clustering. The source is immuneACCESS, and TCRdb retained only in-frame sequences with V and J called. Part of the clones is not carried over; for the studies checked, unresolved V genes explain less than half of this, and the remainder is unexplained. V, J and clone size are taken as reported in that table, and D and trimming were inferred from the DNA itself. The sample table contains around 190,000 clones; only one count was recorded for over 60% of them. Jointly, the top ten make up around 5.7% of the sample.

Via the germline V gene (reference sequence), CDR1 is LNHDA and CDR2 SQIVND. After removal of 4 bases from V and 2 bases from J, the junction retains 7 bases not matched to a gene. The CDR3 contains 15 residues, cysteine and phenylalanine counted. Kept here is only the CDR3 DNA, which spans 45 bases and is read in frame from base 1. Sequenced input: PBMCs. This clonotype originated in a man between 40 and 49 years old in good health and CMV-seronegative. This sequence uses TRBV19 and TRBJ2-7, with 8 bases matching TRBD2. The bases are TGTGCCAGTAGTACCTCGGGGGGGCCGGCCTACGAGCAGTACTTC. Its amino acids are CASSTSGGPAYEQYF.